The 8 T cell receptor beta chains in this list originate from one sample, sequenced in a study of CD8 T cells in Susac syndrome. Random hexamers served to reverse transcribe about 0.5 to 1 ug RNA. MiXCR was run by TCRdb on the immunoSEQ multiplex PCR reads, yielding one entry per CDR3 protein. This sample has 250,000 to 300,000 distinct CDR3 sequences, with approximately 85% found just once. Sequenced: CD8+ T cells from PBMCs. These receptors were obtained from a human donor with multiple sclerosis.

The chain employs TRBV29-1 and TRBJ2-2, with unresolved D. V lost 6 bases, J lost 1 base, and 6 bases lay in between. This CDR3 has 12 amino acids. The germline V gene has CDR1 SQVTM and CDR2 ANQGSEA. The DNA for the CDR3 is TGCAGCGTGGCCGGGAACACCGGGGAGCTGTTTTTT. Encoded protein: CSVAGNTGELFF.

This rearrangement joins TRBV9 to TRBJ2-7, with D tentatively TRBD2 (6 bases). V was cut by 3 bases and J by 7 bases, with 14 bases left in between. The germline V gene has CDR1 SGDLS and CDR2 YYNGEE. This CDR3 has 13 amino acids. Here the CDR3 DNA reads TGTGCCAGCAGCGCGGGACTGACTGTGGAGCAGTACTTC. Translation: CASSAGLTVEQYF.

In DNA, the CDR3 is TGTGCCAGCAGTATGAGTGGTGGCTACACCTTC. It specifies CASSMSGGYTF. V gene TRBV12-3 or TRBV12-4 combines with J gene TRBJ1-2, with D unclear. This CDR3 has 11 residues. V was trimmed by 5 bases and J by 7 bases, leaving 8 bases between them.

This chain joins TRBV20-1 and TRBJ2-7; 8 bases agree with TRBD2. This CDR3 comprises 14 residues. CDR1 is DFQATT, CDR2 SNEGSKA, per germline (reference sequence). V dropped 6 bases and J dropped 6; count of bases not matched to a gene: 13. The CDR3 sequence is CSAKWGAGALEQYF. CDR3 DNA sequence: TGCAGTGCCAAGTGGGGAGCGGGAGCCCTCGAGCAGTACTTC.

Only a few counts were recorded for this clonotype. The chain links TRBV28 to TRBJ2-7, with TRBD1 matching 10 bases. The germline gives CDR1 MDHEN, CDR2 SYDVKM. This CDR3 has 18 residues. J gave up 3 bases and V 6 bases, and 17 bases lay outside the gene matches. DNA for the CDR3: TGTGCCAGCAGGACCCTGGTGCCCCGGGGGACAGGGGTCTACGAGCAGTACTTC. Amino acid sequence: CASRTLVPRGTGVYEQYF.

The chain employs TRBV20-1 and TRBJ2-1; D is possibly TRBD2 (5 bases). Per germline, CDR1 DFQATT and CDR2 SNEGSKA (reference sequence). CDR3 length: 16 residues. Trimming left V 3 bases short and J 0 bases short, with 15 bases between. The CDR3: CSARTLITSSYNEQFF. The CDR3 coding sequence is TGCAGTGCTAGGACTCTCATCACTAGCTCCTACAATGAGCAGTTCTTC.

The chain joins TRBV21-1 to TRBJ1-6; the DNA was not compared with TRBD1, the D call given in the table. TRBV21-1 is noted as a pseudogene. CDR3 length equals 14 residues. CDR3 in amino acids: CASGPQGSNSPLHF. In nucleotides, the CDR3 is TGTGCCAGCGGACCACAGGGGAGCAATTCACCCCTCCACTTT.

The rearrangement links TRBV20-1 to TRBJ2-5; 7 bases are shared with TRBD2. The length of the CDR3 is 13 residues. The germline CDR1 and CDR2 sequences are DFQATT and SNEGSKA (reference sequence). CDR3 residues: CSRLARFRKTQYF. The CDR3 DNA follows: TGCAGCAGACTAGCCCGATTTCGAAAGACCCAGTACTTC.